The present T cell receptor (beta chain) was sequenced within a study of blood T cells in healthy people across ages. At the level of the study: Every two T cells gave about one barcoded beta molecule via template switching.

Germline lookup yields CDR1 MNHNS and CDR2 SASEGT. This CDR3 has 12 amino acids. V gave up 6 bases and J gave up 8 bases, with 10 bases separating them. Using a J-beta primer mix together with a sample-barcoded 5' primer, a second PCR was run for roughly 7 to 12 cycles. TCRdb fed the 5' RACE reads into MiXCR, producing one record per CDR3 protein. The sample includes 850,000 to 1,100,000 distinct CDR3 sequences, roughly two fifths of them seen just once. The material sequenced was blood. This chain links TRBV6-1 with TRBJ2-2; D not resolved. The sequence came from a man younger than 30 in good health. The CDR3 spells CASRERIGELFF. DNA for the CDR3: TGTGCCAGCAGAGAACGAATAGGGGAGCTGTTTTTT.